The 29 T cell receptor beta chains given below trace back to one sample, sequenced in a study of CD8 T cells in ankylosing spondylitis. Their recognized antigens are unknown. TCRdb used MiXCR to reprocess the 5' RACE reads, holding one entry per CDR3 protein. Seen here are 250,000 to 350,000 distinct CDR3 sequences, around 7.6% observed once, and the top ten hold 14% to 15%. Study conclusions and caveats: Ankylosing spondylitis blood seemed to carry a telltale TCR beta motif made of several highly homologous variants.

Sequences were obtained from blood, either unsorted or a sorted T cell fraction (not recorded which). Receptors were obtained from a male donor with ankylosing spondylitis.

The chain is built from TRBV7-2 and TRBJ2-3, with 12 bases fitting TRBD2. J lost 2 bases, V lost 0 bases, and 6 bases had no gene match. From germline, CDR1 is SGHTA and CDR2 FQGNSA. The CDR3 has 18 residues. The CDR3 sequence is CASSLADRTSGTTDTQYF. The CDR3 DNA reads TGTGCCAGCAGCTTAGCCGATAGGACTAGCGGGACCACAGATACGCAGTATTTT.

The genes are TRBV20-1 and TRBJ2-3, with 9 bases aligning to TRBD2. V was clipped by 1 base and J by 3 bases; unmatched bases: 2. This CDR3 has 14 amino acids. Germline V CDR1 and CDR2: DFQATT, SNEGSKA (reference sequence). CDR3 amino acids: CSARALAGTDTQYF. CDR3 coding DNA: TGCAGTGCTAGAGCGCTAGCGGGGACAGATACGCAGTATTTT.

The gene calls are TRBV12-3 or TRBV12-4 and TRBJ2-3; D gene ambiguous. The length of the CDR3 is 12 residues. Trimming left V 5 bases short and J 6 bases short, with 9 bases between. The DNA for the CDR3 is TGTGCCAGCAGTCAGTCCAAGGATACGCAGTATTTT. Its translation: CASSQSKDTQYF.

This clonotype showed up just once. The chain carries TRBV7-3 and TRBJ2-7, with 9 bases aligning to TRBD2. V was clipped by 5 bases and J by 2 bases; unmatched bases: 7. The CDR3 extends over 15 amino acids. In germline, CDR1 is SGHTA, CDR2 FQGTGA. The CDR3: CASSPGTSLAYEQYF. CDR3 DNA: TGTGCCAGCAGCCCGGGGACTAGCCTGGCCTACGAGCAGTACTTC. Looking up the rest from reference TRBV7-3 and TRBJ2-7 gives the full variable domain: GAGVSQTPSNKVTEKGKYVELRCDPISGHTALYWYRQSLGQGPEFLIYFQGTGAADDSGLPNDRFFAVRPEGSVSTLKIQRTERGDSAVYLCASSPGTSLAYEQYFGPGTRLTVT.

This clonotype has ten or more counts. The CDR3: CSVEQSYEQYF. The CDR3 DNA is TGCAGCGTTGAACAGTCCTACGAGCAGTACTTC. This chain connects TRBV29-1 to TRBJ2-7; no clear D. This CDR3 is 11 amino acids long. The V end lost 2 bases, the J end lost 1 base, and 3 bases lay between the germline ends. Germline V gene lookup returns CDR1 SQVTM and CDR2 ANQGSEA.

This clonotype was detected only a few times. The genes are TRBV27 and TRBJ1-4; weak D call: TRBD1 (5 bases). The V end lost 6 bases, the J end lost 3 bases, and 14 bases lay between the germline ends. Looked up from germline, CDR1 is MNHEY and CDR2 is SMNVEV (reference sequence). This CDR3 contains 15 residues. The CDR3 sequence is CASRRGWGSNEKLFF. CDR3 nucleotides: TGTGCCAGCAGAAGGGGTTGGGGATCTAATGAAAAACTGTTTTTT.

This clonotype was counted ten times or more. The chain has TRBV6-2 or TRBV6-3 and TRBJ2-7, with D maybe TRBD1 (5 bases). This CDR3 spans 14 amino acids. Germline CDR1 and CDR2: MNHEY and SVGEGT. V was cut by 4 bases and J by 2 bases, with 12 bases left in between. The CDR3 DNA sequence: TGTGCCAGCAGTTCCGTCGACAGTACCTACGAGCAGTACTTC. Its translation: CASSSVDSTYEQYF.

The chain has TRBV7-2 and TRBJ2-2; TRBD2 matches 8 bases. J was trimmed by 4 bases and V by 5 bases; bases with no gene match: 6. CDR1 is SGHTA and CDR2 is FQGNSA in the germline V gene. This CDR3 spans 15 amino acids. CDR3 sequence (DNA): TGTGCCAGCAGCATGACTAGCGTTGGCACCGGGGAGCTGTTTTTT. As protein: CASSMTSVGTGELFF. Drawing the rest from reference TRBV7-2 and TRBJ2-2, the complete variable domain is GAGVSQSPSNKVTEKGKDVELRCDPISGHTALYWYRQSLGQGLEFLIYFQGNSAPDKSGLPSDRFSAERTGGSVSTLTIQRTQQEDSAVYLCASSMTSVGTGELFFGEGSRLTVL.

This clonotype came up a few times. The V gene is TRBV5-6, the J gene TRBJ2-7, with 9 positions matching TRBD1. This CDR3 is built from 15 residues. Looked up from germline, CDR1 is SGHDT and CDR2 is YYEEEE. V dropped 3 bases and J dropped 3; count of bases not matched to a gene: 7. CDR3 protein: CASSWEWTGDYEQYF. The DNA for the CDR3 is TGTGCCAGCAGCTGGGAGTGGACAGGGGACTACGAGCAGTACTTC.

A few counts support this clonotype. The V call is TRBV3-1, the J call TRBJ2-1, with D tentatively TRBD2 (6 bases). This CDR3 is 15 amino acids long. The germline V gene has CDR1 LGHDT and CDR2 YNNKEL (reference sequence). The V gene lost 1 base and the J gene lost 5 bases, with 12 bases spanning the gap. The CDR3 loop reads CASSQGAGTHNEQFF. The CDR3 DNA reads as TGTGCCAGCAGCCAAGGGGCGGGAACCCACAATGAGCAGTTCTTC.

The chain couples TRBV15 to TRBJ1-5, with unresolved D. This CDR3 is built from 15 residues. CDR1 LNHNV and CDR2 YYDKDF come from the germline V gene (reference sequence). Trimming took 0 bases from V and 9 from J, leaving 15 bases between them. This CDR3 is CATSREPPRESPQHF. The CDR3, as DNA: TGTGCCACCAGCAGAGAGCCCCCAAGAGAGTCGCCCCAGCATTTT.

There are many counts of this clonotype. This chain links TRBV13 with TRBJ2-1; D may be TRBD1 (5 bases). Trimming removed 7 bases at V and 1 base at J, with 14 bases between. This CDR3 spans 15 amino acids. Germline V gene lookup returns CDR1 PRHDT and CDR2 FYEKMQ (reference sequence). The CDR3 sequence: CASNHGAASYNEQFF. The CDR3 nucleotides are TGTGCCAGCAACCATGGGGCGGCATCCTACAATGAGCAGTTCTTC.

This clonotype was picked up a small number of times. The rearrangement uses TRBV4-2 and TRBJ2-7, with 7 bases identical to TRBD1. Unmatched junction bases numbered 6, after V lost 4 bases and J lost 3 bases. This CDR3 region has 14 residues. The germline gives CDR1 LGHNA, CDR2 YNFKEQ. The CDR3 reads CASSLGDSLYEQYF. CDR3 nucleotide sequence: TGTGCCAGCAGCCTAGGGGACAGCCTCTACGAGCAGTACTTC.

This clonotype has ten or more counts. The gene calls are TRBV5-1 and TRBJ1-2; TRBD1 is a possible D gene (5 bases). The germline gives CDR1 SGHRS, CDR2 YFSETQ. The V end lost 2 bases, the J end lost 5 bases, and 10 bases lay between the germline ends. The CDR3 runs to 13 residues. The CDR3 DNA sequence: TGCGCCAGCAGCTTCCGACAGTCGTATGGCTACACCTTC. Its protein product is CASSFRQSYGYTF.

The chain has TRBV28 and TRBJ1-6, with a tentative D call TRBD1 (5 bases). Trimming removed 6 bases at V and 8 bases at J, with 17 bases between. Germline V gene lookup returns CDR1 MDHEN and CDR2 SYDVKM. CDR3 length: 15 residues. The CDR3 DNA follows: TGTGCCAGCAGAAGGAGGGGAAGGCCGGATTCACCCCTCCACTTT. Its protein is CASRRRGRPDSPLHF.

This clonotype was counted between two and nine times. The V and J genes are TRBV20-1 and TRBJ2-7; TRBD2 is a possible D gene (6 bases). The germline V and J ends were trimmed by 0 bases and 3 bases, with 18 bases remaining between them. The length of the CDR3 is 16 residues. Germline V gene sequence: CDR1 DFQATT, CDR2 SNEGSKA (reference sequence). CDR3 protein: CSARDLPSGGNYEQYF. In DNA, the CDR3 is TGCAGTGCTAGAGATCTCCCATCCGGGGGAAACTACGAGCAGTACTTC.

In its sample, this clonotype was seen many times. The rearrangement joins TRBV27 to TRBJ2-3; no clear D gene. V lost 7 bases to trimming and J lost 1 base, with 9 bases between them. Germline V gives CDR1 MNHEY, CDR2 SMNVEV (reference sequence). The length of the CDR3 is 13 residues. The chain's CDR3 is CASIASGTDTQYF. DNA for the CDR3: TGTGCCAGCATCGCGTCGGGCACAGATACGCAGTATTTT.

This chain joins TRBV15 and TRBJ2-1; D not resolved. Deletions cut 0 bases from V and 11 bases from J, with 11 bases between. The CDR3 length is 13 residues. Germline CDR1 reads LNHNV; CDR2 reads YYDKDF (reference sequence). CDR3: CATSRDYLEKQFF. The CDR3 nucleotides are TGTGCCACCAGCAGAGATTATCTGGAGAAGCAGTTCTTC.

This clonotype appeared many times. The chain joins TRBV28 to TRBJ2-7; D uncertain. V lost 6 bases, J lost 4 bases, and 13 bases lay in between. This CDR3 region has 13 residues. CDR1 MDHEN and CDR2 SYDVKM come from the germline V gene. Here the CDR3 DNA reads TGTGCCAGCAGCCCGCCCGGCGGTTACGAGCAGTACTTC. Encoded protein: CASSPPGGYEQYF.

This clonotype was counted only a few times. This chain joins TRBV7-9 and TRBJ1-6, with D hard to call. With 5 bases removed from V and 1 base from J, the gap between germline ends came to 9 bases. CDR3 length: 15 amino acids. Germline values: CDR1 SEHNR, CDR2 FQNEAQ (reference sequence). CDR3 loop: CASSGMGSYNSPLHF. The CDR3, as DNA: TGTGCCAGCAGCGGTATGGGTTCCTATAATTCACCCCTCCACTTT.

V is TRBV5-1 and J is TRBJ2-7, with 11 positions matching TRBD1. The CDR3 consists of 15 residues. CDR1 and CDR2 from the germline V gene are SGHRS and YFSETQ. Trimming took 4 bases from V and 5 from J; bases not matched to a gene: 8. This CDR3 reads CASSQGTGGFDEQYF. The CDR3, as DNA: TGCGCCAGCAGCCAGGGGACAGGGGGTTTCGACGAGCAGTACTTC.

This clonotype was counted ten times or more. The chain is built from TRBV19 and TRBJ2-1; 10 nucleotides align to TRBD1. Germline trimming cut 5 bases from V and 3 bases from J; bases unmatched to any gene: 4. The CDR3 is 15 residues long. Per germline, CDR1 LNHDA and CDR2 SQIVND (reference sequence). CDR3 in DNA: TGTGCCAGTAGTCACGGGACAGGGGACTACAATGAGCAGTTCTTC. As protein: CASSHGTGDYNEQFF. Looking up the rest from reference TRBV19 and TRBJ2-1 gives the full variable domain: DGGITQSPKYLFRKEGQNVTLSCEQNLNHDAMYWYRQDPGQGLRLIYYSQIVNDFQKGDIAEGYSVSREKKESFPLTVTSAQKNPTAFYLCASSHGTGDYNEQFFGPGTRLTVL.

Many counts were recorded for this clonotype. This rearrangement joins TRBV5-1 to TRBJ2-3; possibly TRBD2 for D (6 bases). V lost 6 bases and J 1 base, leaving 12 bases between the germline ends. This CDR3 is built from 14 residues. The germline V gene encodes CDR1 SGHRS and CDR2 YFSETQ. CDR3 DNA: TGCGCCAGCATCGACACGGGAGGCACAGATACGCAGTATTTT. Protein: CASIDTGGTDTQYF.

This clonotype showed up just a few times. The chain uses TRBV4-1 and TRBJ2-7; tentatively, D is TRBD1 (5 bases). Germline V gene sequence: CDR1 MGHRA, CDR2 YSYEKL. Trimming left V 5 bases short and J 6 bases short, with 14 bases between. There are 13 residues in the CDR3. CDR3 amino acids: CASSSSRGGEQYF. CDR3 coding DNA: TGCGCCAGCAGCTCCTCTAGGGGTGGCGAGCAGTACTTC.

This clonotype was picked up many times. The chain joins TRBV7-9 to TRBJ1-6; TRBD1 aligns across 9 bases. Germline CDR1 reads SEHNR; CDR2 reads FQNEAQ (reference sequence). With V trimmed by 6 bases and J by 7 bases, 7 bases remained unmatched. The CDR3 loop spans 15 amino acids. CDR3 DNA sequence: TGTGCCAGCAGGCGGGGACAGGGTTTGAATTCACCCCTCCACTTT. Protein: CASRRGQGLNSPLHF.

V and J are TRBV5-1 and TRBJ2-7, with 8 nucleotides matching TRBD2. CDR1 and CDR2 (germline): SGHRS, YFSETQ. J was trimmed by 2 bases and V by 4 bases; bases with no gene match: 8. CDR3 length: 15 residues. The CDR3 DNA follows: TGCGCCAGCAGCCTAATGGCGGGAGGAGCCTACGAGCAGTACTTC. Translating gives CASSLMAGGAYEQYF.

This clonotype turned up a few times. The CDR3 DNA sequence: TGTGCCAGTAGTAGACGGGAGTTCCCCTACGAGCAGTACTTC. This encodes CASSRREFPYEQYF. V is TRBV19 and J is TRBJ2-7; D possibly corresponds to TRBD2 (6 bases). CDR1 and CDR2 (germline): LNHDA, SQIVND (reference sequence). The V and J ends lost 4 bases and 2 bases respectively, with 12 bases between them. CDR3 length equals 14 residues.

This chain uses TRBV10-1 with TRBJ2-1; weak D call: TRBD2 (5 bases). V shed 3 bases and J shed 5 bases, with 11 bases lying between them. The CDR3 contains 14 residues. CDR1 is WNHNN and CDR2 is SYGVQD in the germline V gene (reference sequence). The CDR3 region is CASSDVGRNNEQFF. In nucleotides, the CDR3 is TGCGCCAGCAGTGATGTGGGGAGAAACAATGAGCAGTTCTTC.

Only a few counts were recorded for this clonotype. This sequence joins TRBV27 and TRBJ2-7; 7 bases are a match to TRBD2. Unmatched junction bases numbered 8, after V lost 0 bases and J lost 0 bases. The length of the CDR3 is 17 residues. Germline CDR1 MNHEY, CDR2 SMNVEV (reference sequence). The CDR3 DNA sequence: TGTGCCAGCAGTTTATCCGACCCGCGGGAGAGCTCCTACGAGCAGTACTTC. Translated, it gives CASSLSDPRESSYEQYF.